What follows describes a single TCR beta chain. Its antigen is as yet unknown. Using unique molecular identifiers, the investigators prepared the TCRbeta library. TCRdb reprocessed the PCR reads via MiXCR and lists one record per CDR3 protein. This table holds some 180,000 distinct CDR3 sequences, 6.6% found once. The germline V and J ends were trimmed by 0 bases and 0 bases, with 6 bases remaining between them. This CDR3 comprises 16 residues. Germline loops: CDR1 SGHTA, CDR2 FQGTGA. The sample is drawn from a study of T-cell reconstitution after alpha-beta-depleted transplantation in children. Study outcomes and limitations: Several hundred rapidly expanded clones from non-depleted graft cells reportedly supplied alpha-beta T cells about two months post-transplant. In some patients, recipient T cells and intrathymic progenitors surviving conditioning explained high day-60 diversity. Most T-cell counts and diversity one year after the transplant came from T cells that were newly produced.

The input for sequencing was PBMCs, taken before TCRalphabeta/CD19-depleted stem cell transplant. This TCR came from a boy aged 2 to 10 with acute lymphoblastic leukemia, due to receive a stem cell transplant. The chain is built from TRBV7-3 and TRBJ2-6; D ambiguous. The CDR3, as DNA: TGTGCCAGCAGCTTAACGGGCCTCTCTGGGGCCAACGTCCTGACTTTC. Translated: CASSLTGLSGANVLTF.